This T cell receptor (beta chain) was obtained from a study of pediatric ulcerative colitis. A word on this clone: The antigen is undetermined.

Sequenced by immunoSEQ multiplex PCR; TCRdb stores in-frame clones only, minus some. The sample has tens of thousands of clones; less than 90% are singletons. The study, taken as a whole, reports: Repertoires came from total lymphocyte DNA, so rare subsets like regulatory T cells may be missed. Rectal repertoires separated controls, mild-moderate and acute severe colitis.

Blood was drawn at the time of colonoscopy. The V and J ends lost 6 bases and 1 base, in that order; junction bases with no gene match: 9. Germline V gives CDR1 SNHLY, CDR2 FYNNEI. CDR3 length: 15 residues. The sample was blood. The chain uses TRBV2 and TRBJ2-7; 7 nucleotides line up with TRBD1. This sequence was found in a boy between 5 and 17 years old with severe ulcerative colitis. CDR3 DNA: TGTGCCAGCAGGCGAGACAGGGCGGCTTCCTACGAGCAGTACTTC. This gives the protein CASRRDRAASYEQYF.